One sample yielded the 22 T cell receptor beta chains listed below, sequenced in a study of control samples from healthy donors and cancer patients. TCRdb keeps only in-frame clones here, not all; method: immunoSEQ multiplex PCR. Among 110,000 or so clones listed, 87% were seen once. Sequenced input: blood. These receptor sequences come from a man aged 30 to 39 in good health.

J is TRBJ1-1 and V is TRBV25-1; D remains ambiguous. V was pared by 4 bases and J by 3 bases, with 9 bases between. The CDR3 length is 13 residues. Germline V gene lookup returns CDR1 MGHDK and CDR2 SYGVNS. CDR3 residues: CASSASVYTEAFF. The CDR3 DNA is TGTGCCAGCAGTGCGTCAGTTTACACTGAAGCTTTCTTT.

The chain combines TRBV11-2 with TRBJ1-1; 7 bases align to TRBD1. The germline gives CDR1 SGHAT, CDR2 FQNNGV. Losses at the gene ends were 5 bases for V and 0 bases for J; bases not matched to a gene: 6. CDR3 size: 15 residues. As DNA, the CDR3 is TGTGCCAGCAGCCTCCGACAGGGACTGAACACTGAAGCTTTCTTT. It yields the protein CASSLRQGLNTEAFF.

The chain links TRBV27 to TRBJ1-5; D is perhaps TRBD1 (5 bases). The CDR3 consists of 14 residues. CDR1 and CDR2 from the germline V gene are MNHEY and SMNVEV (reference sequence). V lost 8 bases and J lost 2, with 13 bases in between. DNA for the CDR3: TGTGCCAGCGGATGGGTGGGGGGCAATCAGCCCCAGCATTTT. Translation: CASGWVGGNQPQHF.

This clone was detected only once. CDR3: CATSDRQGLSYEQYF. The CDR3 DNA reads as TGTGCCACCAGTGATAGGCAGGGTCTCTCCTACGAGCAGTACTTC. This rearrangement joins TRBV24-1 to TRBJ2-7, with a weak D call TRBD1 (5 bases). This CDR3 has 15 residues. Trimming shortened V by 3 bases and J by 0 bases, and 11 bases separated the two germline ends. CDR1 and CDR2 (germline): KGHDR, SFDVKD.

This clone came up once. The chain uses TRBV9 and TRBJ1-4; D call uncertain. The germline V gene encodes CDR1 SGDLS and CDR2 YYNGEE. CDR3 length: 14 amino acids. Trimming removed 3 bases at V and 3 bases at J, with 9 bases between. The chain's CDR3 is CASSEQPSNEKLFF. The CDR3 DNA follows: TGTGCCAGCAGCGAACAGCCCTCTAATGAAAAACTGTTTTTT.

The J gene is TRBJ1-6, the V gene TRBV4-1; 8 nucleotides agree with TRBD1. CDR1 MGHRA and CDR2 YSYEKL come from the germline V gene. The CDR3 has 17 amino acids. The V segment lost 1 base and the J segment 8 bases; nucleotides outside the gene matches: 10. The CDR3 loop is CASSQGRGLRLDSPLHF. CDR3 in DNA: TGCGCCAGCAGCCAAGGCAGGGGGCTGAGACTGGATTCACCCCTCCACTTT.

This rearrangement joins TRBV5-5 to TRBJ2-7; possible D gene TRBD1, 5 bases. The germline V and J ends were trimmed by 1 base and 6 bases, with 11 bases remaining between them. Per germline, CDR1 SGHKS and CDR2 YYEKEE (reference sequence). The CDR3 contains 13 residues. CDR3: CASSLTGRPEQYF. For the CDR3, the DNA is TGTGCCAGCAGCTTGACAGGACGGCCCGAGCAGTACTTC.

The sample holds one count of this clone. The V and J genes are TRBV9 and TRBJ1-4; 11 bases are shared with TRBD1. Germline lookup yields CDR1 SGDLS and CDR2 YYNGEE. This CDR3 spans 16 amino acids. The V segment lost 4 bases and the J segment 3 bases; nucleotides outside the gene matches: 5. In nucleotides, the CDR3 is TGTGCCAGCAGCCGAGGACAGGGGGCATCTAATGAAAAACTGTTTTTT. Protein sequence: CASSRGQGASNEKLFF. Filled out from reference TRBV9 and TRBJ1-4, the complete variable domain reads DSGVTQTPKHLITATGQRVTLRCSPRSGDLSVYWYQQSLDQGLQFLIQYYNGEERAKGNILERFSAQQFPDLHSELNLSSLELGDSALYFCASSRGQGASNEKLFFGSGTQLSVL.

The chain uses TRBV4-2 and TRBJ1-2; D uncertain. This CDR3 comprises 16 residues. Germline V gene data show CDR1 as LGHNA and CDR2 as YNFKEQ. V lost 0 bases and J lost 8, with 19 bases in between. The CDR3 bases are TGTGCCAGCAGCCAAGATGCAGGTCCCCTCGTCGAGGGCTACACCTTC. It encodes CASSQDAGPLVEGYTF.

The V and J genes are TRBV11-3 and TRBJ2-3, with TRBD2 as a possible D gene (6 bases). The CDR3 runs 14 residues. The ends were cut back, 5 bases at V and 4 bases at J, with 13 bases in the middle. Looked up from germline, CDR1 is SGHNT and CDR2 is YENEEA. The CDR3 region is CASSRSREADTQYF. The CDR3 DNA reads TGTGCCAGCAGCCGGTCCAGGGAGGCAGATACGCAGTATTTT.

The chain couples TRBV6-2 or TRBV6-3 to TRBJ1-1; D not resolved. There are 16 residues in the CDR3. Trimming shortened V by 5 bases and J by 1 base, and 17 bases separated the two germline ends. Germline CDR1 MNHEY, CDR2 SVGEGT. CDR3 sequence: CASSPNRQPQNTEAFF. Written as DNA, the CDR3 is TGTGCCAGCAGTCCCAATCGACAACCCCAGAACACTGAAGCTTTCTTT.

This chain uses TRBV5-8 with TRBJ1-3; D is unclear. The CDR3 spans 15 residues. From germline, CDR1 is SGHTS and CDR2 YDEGEE. The V end lost 0 bases, the J end lost 0 bases, and 7 bases lay between the germline ends. The CDR3 reads CASSLDAGSGNTIYF. Here the CDR3 DNA reads TGTGCCAGCAGCTTGGATGCAGGCTCTGGAAACACCATATATTTT.

The chain couples TRBV19 to TRBJ1-2; 9 positions agree with TRBD1. Trimming took 10 bases from V and 5 from J; bases not matched to a gene: 11. The CDR3 sequence is 14 residues long. Germline CDR1 is LNHDA and CDR2 is SQIVND (reference sequence). In nucleotides, the CDR3 is TGTGCCACTACGTCTGGGACAGGGCGGTATGGCTACACCTTC. Amino acid sequence: CATTSGTGRYGYTF.

The chain uses TRBV7-2 and TRBJ1-2, with D perhaps matching TRBD1 (5 bases). Germline CDR1 is SGHTA and CDR2 is FQGNSA. The CDR3 spans 15 residues. V shed 4 bases and J shed 4 bases, with 16 bases lying between them. The CDR3 DNA reads TGTGCCAGCAGCTACAACGGGGACTTAACCTATGGCTACACCTTC. This encodes CASSYNGDLTYGYTF.

The chain couples TRBV5-1 to TRBJ2-2; perhaps TRBD1 as D (6 bases). V was pared by 0 bases and J by 0 bases, with 12 bases between. CDR3 length equals 17 residues. Germline-derived CDR1 and CDR2 are SGHRS and YFSETQ. Written as DNA, the CDR3 is TGCGCCAGCAGCTTGGGGGACACCAATTCGAACACCGGGGAGCTGTTTTTT. Its protein is CASSLGDTNSNTGELFF.

The gene calls are TRBV5-4 and TRBJ2-2; 7 bases are shared with TRBD1. The CDR3 covers 15 residues. V gave up 6 bases and J gave up 2 bases; unmatched junction bases: 7. Germline V gives CDR1 SGHNT, CDR2 YYREEE (reference sequence). CDR3 DNA sequence: TGTGCCAGCACCCGGGACAGAACTAACACCGGGGAGCTGTTTTTT. Translation: CASTRDRTNTGELFF.

As regards this clone: Relative to the germline gene, one junction end is altered; a read error may explain this. V gene TRBV27 combines with J gene TRBJ2-7; 7 positions agree with TRBD1. The germline V gene has CDR1 MNHEY and CDR2 SMNVEV (reference sequence). This CDR3 has 15 amino acids. CDR3 coding DNA: TGTGCCAGCAGCCCAGGGGGTGCTCCCTCCTACGAGCAGCACTTC. Encoded protein: CASSPGGAPSYEQHF.

The CDR3 bases are TGTGCCAGCAGTGAAGTCGACTCTGGAAACACCATATATTTT. Translating gives CASSEVDSGNTIYF. The chain links TRBV2 to TRBJ1-3; no definite D call. The V end was cut by 1 base, the J end by 0 bases, with 4 bases between. This CDR3 is 14 amino acids long. Germline V CDR1 and CDR2: SNHLY, FYNNEI.

This clone was counted only a few times. The chain joins TRBV4-2 to TRBJ2-5; 11 positions agree with TRBD1. Germline CDR1 LGHNA, CDR2 YNFKEQ. The CDR3 sequence is 17 residues long. V gave up 0 bases and J gave up 5 bases; unmatched junction bases: 8. CDR3 sequence (DNA): TGTGCCAGCAGCCAAGAAGGTCCCGGGACAGGGGGGGAGACCCAGTACTTC. It translates to CASSQEGPGTGGETQYF.

The V and J genes are TRBV3-1 (or the pseudogene TRBV3-2) and TRBJ1-1; D gene uncertain. Germline V gene lookup returns CDR1 LGHDT and CDR2 YNNKEL (reference sequence). This CDR3 spans 12 amino acids. The V gene lost 2 bases and the J gene lost 6 bases, with 7 bases spanning the gap. CDR3 sequence reads: CASSQQGSEAFF. As DNA, the CDR3 is TGTGCCAGCAGCCAACAAGGGTCTGAAGCTTTCTTT.

V usage is TRBV5-1 and J usage is TRBJ1-1; D perhaps matches TRBD1 (6 bases). Germline CDR1 SGHRS, CDR2 YFSETQ. V lost 3 bases to trimming and J lost 1 base, with 13 bases between them. The CDR3 spans 15 residues. The CDR3 DNA sequence: TGCGCCAGCAGCTCCGGGGGGGCCGGGAACACTGAAGCTTTCTTT. Residues: CASSSGGAGNTEAFF.

The genes are TRBV5-1 and TRBJ1-2; D uncertain. Germline CDR1 and CDR2: SGHRS and YFSETQ. Trimming pared 1 base from V and 7 bases from J, leaving 20 bases between. This CDR3 region has 16 residues. The CDR3 sequence: CASSLLVAGSTGGYTF. CDR3 in DNA: TGCGCCAGCAGCTTGCTAGTCGCAGGTTCAACGGGTGGCTACACCTTC.